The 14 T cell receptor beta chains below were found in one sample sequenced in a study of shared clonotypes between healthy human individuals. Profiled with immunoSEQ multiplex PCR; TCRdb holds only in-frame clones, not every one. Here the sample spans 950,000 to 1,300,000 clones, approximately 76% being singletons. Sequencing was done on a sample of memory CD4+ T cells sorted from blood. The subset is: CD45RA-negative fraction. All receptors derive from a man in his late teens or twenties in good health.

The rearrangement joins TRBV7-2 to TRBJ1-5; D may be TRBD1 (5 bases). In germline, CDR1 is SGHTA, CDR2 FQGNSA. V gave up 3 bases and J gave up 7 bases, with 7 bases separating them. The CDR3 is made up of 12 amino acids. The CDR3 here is CASSFGAQPQHF. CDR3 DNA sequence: TGTGCCAGCAGCTTCGGGGCGCAGCCCCAGCATTTT.

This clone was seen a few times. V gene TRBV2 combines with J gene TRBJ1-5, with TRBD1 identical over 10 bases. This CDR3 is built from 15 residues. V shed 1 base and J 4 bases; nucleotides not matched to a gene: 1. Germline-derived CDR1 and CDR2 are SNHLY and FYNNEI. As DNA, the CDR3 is TGTGCCAGCAGTGAAGGGACAGGGGGAAATCAGCCCCAGCATTTT. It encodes CASSEGTGGNQPQHF.

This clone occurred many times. CDR3 sequence: CAISESRGAANTGELFF. The CDR3 coding sequence is TGTGCCATCAGTGAGTCGCGCGGAGCCGCGAACACCGGGGAGCTGTTTTTT. The chain joins TRBV10-3 to TRBJ2-2; D not certain. The CDR3 runs 17 residues. CDR1 and CDR2 (germline): ENHRY, SYGVKD. V dropped 0 bases and J dropped 0 bases, with 11 bases sitting between them.

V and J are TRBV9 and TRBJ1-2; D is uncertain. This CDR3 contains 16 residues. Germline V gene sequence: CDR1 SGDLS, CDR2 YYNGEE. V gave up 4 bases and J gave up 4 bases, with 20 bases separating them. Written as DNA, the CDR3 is TGTGCCAGCAGCCGCCCATTCCTTAAGGGCGGCTATGGCTACACCTTC. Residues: CASSRPFLKGGYGYTF. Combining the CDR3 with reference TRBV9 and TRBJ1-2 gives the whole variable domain DSGVTQTPKHLITATGQRVTLRCSPRSGDLSVYWYQQSLDQGLQFLIQYYNGEERAKGNILERFSAQQFPDLHSELNLSSLELGDSALYFCASSRPFLKGGYGYTFGSGTRLTVV.

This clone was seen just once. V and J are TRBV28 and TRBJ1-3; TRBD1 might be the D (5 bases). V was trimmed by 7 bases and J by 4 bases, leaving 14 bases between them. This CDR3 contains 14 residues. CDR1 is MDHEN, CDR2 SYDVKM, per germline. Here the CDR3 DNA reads TGTGCCAGCAACACCCCCGGGGACGGAAACACCATATATTTT. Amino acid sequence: CASNTPGDGNTIYF.

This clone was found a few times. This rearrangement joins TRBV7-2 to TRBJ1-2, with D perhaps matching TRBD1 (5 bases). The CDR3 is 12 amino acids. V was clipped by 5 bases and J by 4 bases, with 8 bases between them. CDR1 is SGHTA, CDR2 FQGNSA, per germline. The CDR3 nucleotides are TGTGCCAGCAGCCCGACAGTCTATGGCTACACCTTC. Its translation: CASSPTVYGYTF. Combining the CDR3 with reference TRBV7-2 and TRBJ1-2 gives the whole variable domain GAGVSQSPSNKVTEKGKDVELRCDPISGHTALYWYRQSLGQGLEFLIYFQGNSAPDKSGLPSDRFSAERTGGSVSTLTIQRTQQEDSAVYLCASSPTVYGYTFGSGTRLTVV.

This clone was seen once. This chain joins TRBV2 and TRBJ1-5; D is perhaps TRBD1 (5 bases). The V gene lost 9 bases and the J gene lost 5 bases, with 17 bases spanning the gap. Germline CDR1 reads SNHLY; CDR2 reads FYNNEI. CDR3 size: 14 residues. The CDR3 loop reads CARGGAGDHQPQHF. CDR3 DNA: TGTGCCAGGGGTGGGGCCGGGGACCATCAGCCCCAGCATTTT.

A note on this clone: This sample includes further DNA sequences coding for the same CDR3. In DNA form, the CDR3 reads TGCGCCAGCAGCTTGGCGGGGGTGAGCACAGATACGCAGTATTTT. Amino acid sequence: CASSLAGVSTDTQYF. The genes are TRBV5-1 and TRBJ2-3; weak D call: TRBD2 (6 bases). The CDR3 loop spans 15 amino acids. CDR1 and CDR2 from the germline V gene are SGHRS and YFSETQ. V was cut by 0 bases and J by 0 bases, with 8 bases left in between. The full variable domain, its missing parts supplied by reference TRBV5-1 and TRBJ2-3, is KAGVTQTPRYLIKTRGQQVTLSCSPISGHRSVSWYQQTPGQGLQFLFEYFSETQRNKGNFPGRFSGRQFSNSRSEMNVSTLELGDSALYLCASSLAGVSTDTQYFGPGTRLTVL.

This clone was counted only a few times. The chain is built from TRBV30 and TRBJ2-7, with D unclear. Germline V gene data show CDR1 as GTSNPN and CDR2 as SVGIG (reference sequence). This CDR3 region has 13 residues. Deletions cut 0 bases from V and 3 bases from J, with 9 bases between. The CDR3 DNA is TGTGCCTGGAGTGTACTCTCAAGCTACGAGCAGTACTTC. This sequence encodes CAWSVLSSYEQYF.

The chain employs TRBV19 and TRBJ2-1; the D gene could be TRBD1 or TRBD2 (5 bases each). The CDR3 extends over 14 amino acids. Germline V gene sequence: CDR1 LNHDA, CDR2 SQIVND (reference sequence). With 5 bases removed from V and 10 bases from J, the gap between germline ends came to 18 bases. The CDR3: CASSPAKRGGEQFF. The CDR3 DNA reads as TGTGCCAGTAGTCCCGCCAAGAGGGGTGGGGAGCAGTTCTTC.

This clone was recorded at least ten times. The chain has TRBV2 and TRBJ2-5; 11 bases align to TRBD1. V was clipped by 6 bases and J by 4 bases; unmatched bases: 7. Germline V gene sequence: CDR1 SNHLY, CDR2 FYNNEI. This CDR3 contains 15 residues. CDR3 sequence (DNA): TGTGCCAGCAGCATCGGACAGGGGGCGCGAGAGACCCAGTACTTC. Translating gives CASSIGQGARETQYF.

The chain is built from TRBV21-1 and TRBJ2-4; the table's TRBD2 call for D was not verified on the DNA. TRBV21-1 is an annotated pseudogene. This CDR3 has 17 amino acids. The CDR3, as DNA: TGTGCCAGCAGCAAAGTGGGACTAGCGGGAGGGAGAAACATTCAGTACTTC. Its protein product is CASSKVGLAGGRNIQYF.

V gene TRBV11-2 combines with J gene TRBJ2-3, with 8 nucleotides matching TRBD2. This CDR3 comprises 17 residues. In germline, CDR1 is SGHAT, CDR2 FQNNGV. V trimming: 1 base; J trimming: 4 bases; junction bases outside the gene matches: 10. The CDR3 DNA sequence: TGTGCCAGCAGCTTAGGGGCCAAGCGGGGGCAAGCAGATACGCAGTATTTT. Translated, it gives CASSLGAKRGQADTQYF. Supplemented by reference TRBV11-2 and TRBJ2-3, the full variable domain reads EAGVAQSPRYKIIEKRQSVAFWCNPISGHATLYWYQQILGQGPKLLIQFQNNGVVDDSQLPKDRFSAERLKGVDSTLKIQPAKLEDSAVYLCASSLGAKRGQADTQYFGPGTRLTVL.

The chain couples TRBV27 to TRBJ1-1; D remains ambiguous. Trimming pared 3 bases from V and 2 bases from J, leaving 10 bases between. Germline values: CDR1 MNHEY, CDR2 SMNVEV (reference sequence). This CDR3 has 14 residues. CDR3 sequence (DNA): TGTGCCAGCAGTTTTGGGGTCGGAAACACTGAAGCTTTCTTT. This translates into CASSFGVGNTEAFF.